What follows describes a single T cell receptor beta chain. The table lists this clonotype with many counts. Its specific antigen is unknown. Base quality data are lacking; no much larger clone is found one base away. These data come from a study of CD8+CD57+ T cells in acquired aplastic anemia (dated by TCRdb to 2016 to 2019). Broadly, across the study: Extracted DNA from sorted CD4+ and CD8+ cells averaged about 2.9 ug, ranging from 0.2 to 27.4 ug. Healthy donor samples averaged roughly 9.9 million reads for CD4+ and fewer than 12 million for CD8+ cells. Overall study outcomes, separate from this receptor: Between patients and healthy controls, no significant difference in CD8+ Simpson's diversity was found (P=0.060). Twenty-nine CD8+ CDR3 sequences were shared between patients and controls but appeared highly expressed in patients and within their immunodominant clones.

In the study, sorted CD4+ and CD8+ blood T cells from patients with severe aplastic anemia and from healthy subjects underwent deep sequencing of TCR repertoires. Ficoll-Paque density gradient centrifugation was used to isolate peripheral blood mononuclear cells. Before DNA was extracted, CD4+ and CD8+ T cells were sorted using either FACS or magnetic beads. The germline ends are 11 bases apart after V is trimmed by 6 bases and J by 2 bases. CDR1 and CDR2 are drawn from the germline V gene: SNHLY, FYNNEI. The CDR3 covers 14 residues, taking in both the cysteine and the phenylalanine. Only CDR3 DNA remains: 42 bases, in frame from the first base. Genomic DNA was used as template for profiling of TCR beta VDJ combinations and CDR3 sequences. An Illumina HiSeq 2000 was used for TCR repertoire sequencing. Concerning the study's data processing: TRBV/TRBJ rearrangement plots, CDR3 size and DJ length profiles, and Simpson's diversity index were used to assess repertoires. Whichever DNA sequence was most abundant in the deep sequencing data was defined as the immunodominant clone. CDR3 amino acid sequences were checked for sharing between subjects and were compared against published repertoires and the VDJdb database. TCRdb reprocessing: public reads trimmed at Q25 with fastp, clones called with MiXCR, in-frame beta chains kept. CDR3 protein sequences are deduplicated, and each keeps its most common genes and DNA. In this record, the V and J calls reflect TCRdb's handling and not the investigators' own analysis. A total of 86,000 or so distinct CDR3 sequences appear in this sample, under 50% of them only once. The ten largest account for 65% to 70% of the sample.

This chain is built from TRBV2 and TRBJ1-5, with TRBD1 perhaps the D gene, on 5 matching bases. The sample was sorted CD4+, CD8+, or CD8+CD57+ T cells (not recorded which) from PBMCs. The clonotype originates from a human donor in good health, serving as a control. CDR3 sequence: CASRLGDGNQPQHF. The DNA sequence follows: TGTGCCAGCAGGCTGGGGGATGGCAATCAGCCCCAGCATTTT.